One and the same sample provided the 20 T cell receptor beta chains below, sequenced in a study of shared clonotypes between healthy human individuals. Clones were sequenced by immunoSEQ multiplex PCR, and TCRdb holds only the in-frame ones, with some missing. The table shows fewer than 350,000 clones, with about nine tenths occurring only once. Sequenced sample: memory CD8+ T cells sorted from blood. Specified subset: CD45RO+ cells pooled with CCR7-negative TemRA cells. The receptors come from a young man in good health.

This clone was picked up one time. This rearrangement joins TRBV7-2 to TRBJ2-1; unclear D gene. This CDR3 has 13 amino acids. Between the trimmed V and J ends, which lost 5 bases and 8 bases, there was a span of 13 bases. Germline CDR1 and CDR2: SGHTA and FQGNSA. In DNA form, the CDR3 reads TGTGCCAGCAGCACCTTACTCGTAGATGAGCAGTTCTTC. This gives the protein CASSTLLVDEQFF.

The chain uses TRBV27 and TRBJ2-7; possible D gene TRBD2, 5 bases. CDR1 and CDR2 from the germline V gene are MNHEY and SMNVEV (reference sequence). CDR3 size: 14 residues. V dropped 6 bases and J dropped 6 bases, with 18 bases sitting between them. CDR3 sequence reads: CASSIQSDAGEQYF. The CDR3 nucleotides are TGTGCCAGCAGCATACAGTCCGACGCGGGCGAGCAGTACTTC.

V gene TRBV4-3 combines with J gene TRBJ2-2; 8 bases fit TRBD2. There are 15 residues in the CDR3. Losses at the gene ends were 4 bases for V and 7 bases for J; bases not matched to a gene: 8. CDR1 and CDR2 (germline): LGHNA, YSLEER. The CDR3 bases are TGCGCCAGCAGCCCGACGGGAGGGCCTGGCGGGGAGCTGTTTTTT. Translated, it gives CASSPTGGPGGELFF.

The CDR3 loop is CASSQTDRPTEAFF. The CDR3 region has the DNA TGCGCCAGCAGCCAAACCGACAGGCCCACTGAAGCTTTCTTT. The rearrangement links TRBV4-1 to TRBJ1-1, with a possible D match to TRBD1 (6 bases). V lost 2 bases and J lost 4, with 11 bases in between. Per the germline V gene, CDR1 is MGHRA and CDR2 is YSYEKL. The CDR3 is 14 amino acids.

A word on this clone: The same CDR3 can be traced to other DNA sequences in this sample. J is TRBJ2-7 and V is TRBV6-5, with D tentatively TRBD1 (5 bases). The CDR3 length is 12 residues. Trimming shortened V by 0 bases and J by 7 bases, and 7 bases separated the two germline ends. In germline, CDR1 is MNHEY, CDR2 SVGAGI. The CDR3 loop reads CASSYSGVEQYF. The CDR3 DNA reads TGTGCCAGCAGTTACTCAGGGGTAGAGCAGTACTTC.

J is TRBJ1-5 and V is TRBV2; D is ambiguous. Between the trimmed V and J ends, which lost 7 bases and 5 bases, there was a span of 12 bases. Germline lookup yields CDR1 SNHLY and CDR2 FYNNEI. CDR3 length equals 13 residues. The CDR3 region has the DNA TGTGCCAGCACCGTAGACGGACATCAGCCCCAGCATTTT. It encodes CASTVDGHQPQHF.

In nucleotides, the CDR3 is TGTGCCAGTAGTATAGACGGGGGGCTACACACTGAAGCTTTCTTT. Translating gives CASSIDGGLHTEAFF. The chain carries TRBV19 and TRBJ1-1; possibly TRBD1 for D (6 bases). Between the trimmed V and J ends, which lost 0 bases and 3 bases, there was a span of 11 bases. The V gene's germline CDR1 is LNHDA and CDR2 SQIVND (reference sequence). This CDR3 spans 15 amino acids.

This clone was counted once. This chain uses TRBV12-5 with TRBJ1-4; 8 bases are a match to TRBD1. Trimming took 7 bases from V and 2 from J; bases not matched to a gene: 6. CDR3 length: 15 amino acids. Germline CDR1 LGHNT, CDR2 FRNRAP. The chain's CDR3 is CASARRDRTNEKLFF. The CDR3 bases are TGTGCTAGTGCTCGTCGGGACAGGACTAATGAAAAACTGTTTTTT. Filled out from reference TRBV12-5 and TRBJ1-4, the complete variable domain reads DARVTQTPRHKVTEMGQEVTMRCQPILGHNTVFWYRQTMMQGLELLAYFRNRAPLDDSGMPKDRFSAEMPDATLATLKIQPSEPRDSAVYFCASARRDRTNEKLFFGSGTQLSVL.

This clone was picked up a small number of times. The rearrangement links TRBV19 to TRBJ2-2; 12 bases line up with TRBD1. This CDR3 spans 18 amino acids. CDR1 and CDR2 from the germline V gene are LNHDA and SQIVND (reference sequence). J gave up 7 bases and V 4 bases, and 13 bases lay outside the gene matches. The DNA for the CDR3 is TGTGCCAGTAGTACTCAGGGACAGGGGGCAGGAGGCAGCGGGGAGCTGTTTTTT. This translates into CASSTQGQGAGGSGELFF.

The V gene is TRBV19, the J gene TRBJ2-7; 7 nucleotides agree with TRBD1. Trimming took 5 bases from V and 4 from J; bases not matched to a gene: 5. Germline-derived CDR1 and CDR2 are LNHDA and SQIVND (reference sequence). CDR3 length equals 13 residues. Here the CDR3 reads CASSEGAPYEQYF. For the CDR3, the DNA is TGTGCCAGTAGTGAGGGGGCCCCTTACGAGCAGTACTTC.

V is TRBV9 and J is TRBJ1-1, with 7 bases that match TRBD1. V gave up 9 bases and J gave up 6 bases; unmatched junction bases: 8. The CDR3 runs 12 residues. CDR1 and CDR2 (germline): SGDLS, YYNGEE. CDR3: CANPTGDAEAFF. The CDR3 nucleotides read TGTGCCAACCCCACAGGGGACGCTGAAGCTTTCTTT.

This clone was detected only once. The rearrangement joins TRBV25-1 to TRBJ2-5; 9 nucleotides agree with TRBD2. Germline CDR1 MGHDK, CDR2 SYGVNS. The J segment lost 4 bases and the V segment lost 8 bases, leaving 5 bases of the junction unmatched. This CDR3 contains 13 residues. The CDR3 here is CASAVAGVETQYF. CDR3 DNA sequence: TGTGCCAGCGCAGTAGCGGGAGTAGAGACCCAGTACTTC.

About this clone: In the same sample, other DNA sequences code for this CDR3. The chain uses TRBV4-1 and TRBJ2-5; D ambiguous. V lost 4 bases to trimming and J lost 4 bases, with 10 bases between them. The CDR3 sequence is 13 residues long. Germline assignment: CDR1 MGHRA and CDR2 YSYEKL. CDR3 protein: CASSPWELETQYF. DNA of the CDR3: TGCGCCAGCAGCCCCTGGGAATTAGAGACCCAGTACTTC.

This clone was seen many times. This sequence joins TRBV27 and TRBJ1-1; unclear D gene. The germline V and J ends were trimmed by 7 bases and 0 bases, with 9 bases remaining between them. The CDR3 covers 13 residues. Per the germline V gene, CDR1 is MNHEY and CDR2 is SMNVEV (reference sequence). The CDR3 loop is CASTLNLNTEAFF. The CDR3 DNA sequence: TGTGCCAGCACGCTAAACTTGAACACTGAAGCTTTCTTT.

This chain links TRBV10-2 with TRBJ1-3, with D unclear. Germline CDR1 reads WSHSY; CDR2 reads SAAADI. There are 15 residues in the CDR3. V was pared by 3 bases and J by 3 bases, with 12 bases between. CDR3 bases: TGCGCCAGCAGTGATTACACCATGCGTGGAAACACCATATATTTT. It yields the protein CASSDYTMRGNTIYF.

The chain couples TRBV9 to TRBJ2-2, with D perhaps TRBD2 (6 bases). CDR1 is SGDLS and CDR2 is YYNGEE in the germline V gene. The CDR3 runs 15 residues. Trimming pared 0 bases from V and 6 bases from J, leaving 12 bases between. CDR3 region: CASSVGGLRPGELFF. CDR3 coding DNA: TGTGCCAGCAGCGTAGGGGGACTCCGCCCCGGGGAGCTGTTTTTT.

The V call is TRBV6-4, the J call TRBJ1-1; weak D call: TRBD1 (5 bases). Germline assignment: CDR1 MRHNA and CDR2 SNTAGT. Trimming pared 5 bases from V and 6 bases from J, leaving 22 bases between. CDR3 length equals 16 residues. The CDR3 sequence: CASSFLPGTWGPEAFF. CDR3 bases: TGTGCCAGCAGTTTTCTTCCCGGGACCTGGGGACCTGAAGCTTTCTTT.

The chain uses TRBV6-1 and TRBJ1-1, with unresolved D. Germline assignment: CDR1 MNHNS and CDR2 SASEGT. This CDR3 has 15 amino acids. V lost 5 bases, J lost 1 base, and 14 bases lay in between. The CDR3 DNA follows: TGTGCCAGCAGTTCTGCACGCTACCCGAACACTGAAGCTTTCTTT. Protein product: CASSSARYPNTEAFF.

V is TRBV7-9 and J is TRBJ2-5; D is perhaps TRBD1 or TRBD2 (5 bases each). Trimming cost V 2 bases and J 5 bases, with 6 bases left between them. This CDR3 has 12 amino acids. The germline CDR1 and CDR2 sequences are SEHNR and FQNEAQ (reference sequence). In DNA form, the CDR3 reads TGTGCCAGCAGCTTATGGGGGGAGACCCAGTACTTC. It codes for CASSLWGETQYF.

This chain links TRBV7-9 with TRBJ2-2; D remains unclear. The CDR3 loop spans 13 amino acids. CDR1 is SEHNR and CDR2 is FQNEAQ in the germline V gene (reference sequence). V lost 5 bases and J lost 3, with 7 bases in between. The CDR3, as DNA: TGTGCCAGCAGCCCCCTCGACACCGGGGAGCTGTTTTTT. Translating it yields CASSPLDTGELFF.